This T cell receptor beta chain appears in the sequencing data of a study of molecular identifiers for immune sequencing clone quantification. TCRdb reanalysed the PCR reads using MiXCR and keeps one entry per CDR3 protein. The repertoire holds about 8,300 distinct CDR3 sequences, with around a third as singletons. The CDR3 runs 15 residues. V lost 4 bases and J lost 5; bases outside the gene matches: 7. Germline V gene lookup returns CDR1 SGHTA and CDR2 FQGNSA. V is TRBV7-2 and J is TRBJ2-7; 11 bases line up with TRBD2. This sequence originates from a human donor in good health. Some libraries in this study had Jurkat cell RNA spiked in. Sequenced: naive CD8+ T cells from blood, with Jurkat cell RNA spiked in. Subset defined: FACS-sorted CD8+CD4-CCR7+CD45RA+ naive T cells. CDR3 loop: CASSSWTSGLDEQYF. The CDR3 DNA sequence: TGTGCCAGCAGCTCATGGACTAGCGGGTTAGACGAGCAGTACTTC. The variable domain in full, completed from reference TRBV7-2 and TRBJ2-7, reads GAGVSQSPSNKVTEKGKDVELRCDPISGHTALYWYRQSLGQGLEFLIYFQGNSAPDKSGLPSDRFSAERTGGSVSTLTIQRTQQEDSAVYLCASSSWTSGLDEQYFGPGTRLTVT.